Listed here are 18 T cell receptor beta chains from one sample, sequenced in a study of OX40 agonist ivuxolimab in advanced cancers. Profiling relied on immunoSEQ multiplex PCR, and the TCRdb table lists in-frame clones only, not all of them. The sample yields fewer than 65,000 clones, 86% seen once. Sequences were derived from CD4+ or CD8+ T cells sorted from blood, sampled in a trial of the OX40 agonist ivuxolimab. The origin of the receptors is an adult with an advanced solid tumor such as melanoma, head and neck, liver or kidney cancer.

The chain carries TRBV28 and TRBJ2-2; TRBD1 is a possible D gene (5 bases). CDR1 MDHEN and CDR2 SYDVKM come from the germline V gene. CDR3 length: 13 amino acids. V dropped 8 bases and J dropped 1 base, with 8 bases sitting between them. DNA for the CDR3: TGTGCCAGCGTTGACAGGAACACCGGGGAGCTGTTTTTT. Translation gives CASVDRNTGELFF.

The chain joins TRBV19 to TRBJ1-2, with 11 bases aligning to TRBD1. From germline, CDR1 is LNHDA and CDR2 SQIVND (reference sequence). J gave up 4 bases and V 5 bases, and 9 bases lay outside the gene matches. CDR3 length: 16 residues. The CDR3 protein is CASSRGQGAKRYGYTF. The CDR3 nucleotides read TGTGCCAGTAGTCGAGGACAGGGGGCGAAACGCTATGGCTACACCTTC.

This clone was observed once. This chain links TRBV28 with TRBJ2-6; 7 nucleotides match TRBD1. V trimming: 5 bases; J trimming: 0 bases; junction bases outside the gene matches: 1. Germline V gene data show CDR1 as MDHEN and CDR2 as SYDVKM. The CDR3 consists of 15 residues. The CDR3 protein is CASSRDSSGANVLTF. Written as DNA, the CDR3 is TGTGCCAGCAGTCGGGACAGCTCTGGGGCCAACGTCCTGACTTTC. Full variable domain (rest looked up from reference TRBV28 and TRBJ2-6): DVKVTQSSRYLVKRTGEKVFLECVQDMDHENMFWYRQDPGLGLRLIYFSYDVKMKEKGDIPEGYSVSREKKERFSLILESASTNQTSMYLCASSRDSSGANVLTFGAGSRLTVL.

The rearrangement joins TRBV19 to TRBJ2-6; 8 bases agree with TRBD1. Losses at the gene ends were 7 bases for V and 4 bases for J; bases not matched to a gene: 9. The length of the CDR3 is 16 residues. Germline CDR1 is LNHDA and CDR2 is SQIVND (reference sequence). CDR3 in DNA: TGTGCCAGTACCCTGCAGGGGGCGGAAGGGGCCAACGTCCTGACTTTC. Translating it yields CASTLQGAEGANVLTF.

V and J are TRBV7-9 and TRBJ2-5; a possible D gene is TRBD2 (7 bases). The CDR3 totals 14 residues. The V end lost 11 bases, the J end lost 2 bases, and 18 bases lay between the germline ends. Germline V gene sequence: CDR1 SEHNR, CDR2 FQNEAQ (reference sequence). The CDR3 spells CASRLGGGQETQYF. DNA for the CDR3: TGTGCCTCGCGCCTAGGGGGGGGTCAAGAGACCCAGTACTTC. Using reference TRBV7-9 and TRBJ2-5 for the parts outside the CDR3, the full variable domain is DTGVSQNPRHKITKRGQNVTFRCDPISEHNRLYWYRQTLGQGPEFLTYFQNEAQLEKSRLLSDRFSAERPKGSFSTLEIQRTEQGDSAMYLCASRLGGGQETQYFGPGTRLLVL.

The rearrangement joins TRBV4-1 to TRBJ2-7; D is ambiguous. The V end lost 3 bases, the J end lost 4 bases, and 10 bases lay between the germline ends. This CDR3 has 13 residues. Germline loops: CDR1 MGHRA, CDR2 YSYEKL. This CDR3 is CASSQASAYEQYF. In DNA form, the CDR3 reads TGCGCCAGCAGCCAGGCGAGCGCATACGAGCAGTACTTC.

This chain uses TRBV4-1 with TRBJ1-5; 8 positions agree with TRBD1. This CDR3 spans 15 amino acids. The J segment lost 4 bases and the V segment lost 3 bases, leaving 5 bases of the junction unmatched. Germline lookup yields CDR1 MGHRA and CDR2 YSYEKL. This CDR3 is CASSQRTGLNQPQHF. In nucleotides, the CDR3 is TGCGCCAGCAGCCAGAGGACAGGGCTTAATCAGCCCCAGCATTTT.

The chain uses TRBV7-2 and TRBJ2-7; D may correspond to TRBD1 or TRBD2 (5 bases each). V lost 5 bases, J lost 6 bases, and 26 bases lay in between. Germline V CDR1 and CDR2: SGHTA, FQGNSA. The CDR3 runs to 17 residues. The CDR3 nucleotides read TGTGCCAGCAGCATCTACCCCCGGGACCGCCCCTCCCCCGAGCAGTACTTC. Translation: CASSIYPRDRPSPEQYF.

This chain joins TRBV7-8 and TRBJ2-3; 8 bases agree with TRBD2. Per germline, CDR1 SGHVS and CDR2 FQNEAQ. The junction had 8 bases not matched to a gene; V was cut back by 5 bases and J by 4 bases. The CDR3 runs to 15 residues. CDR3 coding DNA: TGTGCCAGCAGCCGGAGCGGGAGTTTGGCAGATACGCAGTATTTT. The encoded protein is CASSRSGSLADTQYF. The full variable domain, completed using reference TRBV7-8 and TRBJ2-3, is GAGVSQSPRYKVAKRGQDVALRCDPISGHVSLFWYQQALGQGPEFLTYFQNEAQLDKSGLPSDRFFAERPEGSVSTLKIQRTQQEDSAVYLCASSRSGSLADTQYFGPGTRLTVL.

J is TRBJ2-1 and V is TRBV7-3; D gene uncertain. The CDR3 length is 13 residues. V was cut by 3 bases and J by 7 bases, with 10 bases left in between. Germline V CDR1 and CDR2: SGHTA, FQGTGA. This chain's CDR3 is CASSFKGTNEQFF. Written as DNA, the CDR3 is TGTGCCAGCAGCTTTAAGGGTACGAATGAGCAGTTCTTC.

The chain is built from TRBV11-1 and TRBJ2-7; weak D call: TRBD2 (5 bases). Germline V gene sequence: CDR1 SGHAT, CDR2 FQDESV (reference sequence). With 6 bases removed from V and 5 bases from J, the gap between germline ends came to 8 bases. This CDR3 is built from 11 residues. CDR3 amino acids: CASRRAHEQYF. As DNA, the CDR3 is TGTGCCAGCAGGAGGGCCCACGAGCAGTACTTC.

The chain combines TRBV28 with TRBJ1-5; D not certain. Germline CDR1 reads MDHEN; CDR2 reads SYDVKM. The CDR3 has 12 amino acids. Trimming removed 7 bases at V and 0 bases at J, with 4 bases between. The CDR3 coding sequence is TGTGCCAGCAAAACTAGCAATCAGCCCCAGCATTTT. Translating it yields CASKTSNQPQHF.

The CDR3 DNA is TGTGCCAGCAGCTTAGGTAGGGCCCCCAATGAGCAGTTCTTC. Its translation is CASSLGRAPNEQFF. V gene TRBV7-2 combines with J gene TRBJ2-1, with D unresolved. Between the trimmed V and J ends, which lost 1 base and 6 bases, there was a span of 10 bases. Germline V lookup: CDR1 SGHTA, CDR2 FQGNSA. This CDR3 is 14 amino acids long.

The CDR3 is CASSDQAGETQYF. In nucleotides, the CDR3 is TGTGCCAGCAGTGATCAAGCAGGAGAGACCCAGTACTTC. The gene calls are TRBV25-1 and TRBJ2-5; D is unresolved. CDR3 length equals 13 residues. Germline V gene data show CDR1 as MGHDK and CDR2 as SYGVNS. V was clipped by 3 bases and J by 4 bases, with 9 bases between them. The variable domain in full, completed from reference TRBV25-1 and TRBJ2-5, reads EADIYQTPRYLVIGTGKKITLECSQTMGHDKMYWYQQDPGMELHLIHYSYGVNSTEKGDLSSESTVSRIRTEHFPLTLESARPSHTSQYLCASSDQAGETQYFGPGTRLLVL.

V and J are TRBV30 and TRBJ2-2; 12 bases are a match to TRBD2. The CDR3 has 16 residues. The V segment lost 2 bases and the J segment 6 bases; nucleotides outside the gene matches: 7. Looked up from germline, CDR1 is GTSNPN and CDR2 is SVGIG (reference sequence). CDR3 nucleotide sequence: TGTGCCTGGAGTATCCTAGCGGGAGGGCCCCCCGGGGAGCTGTTTTTT. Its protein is CAWSILAGGPPGELFF.

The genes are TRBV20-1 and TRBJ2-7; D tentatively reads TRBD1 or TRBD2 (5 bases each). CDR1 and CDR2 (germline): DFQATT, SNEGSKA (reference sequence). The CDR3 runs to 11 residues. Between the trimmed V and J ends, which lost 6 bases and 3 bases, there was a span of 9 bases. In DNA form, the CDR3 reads TGCAGTGCAGGGACGGACTACGAGCAGTACTTC. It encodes CSAGTDYEQYF.

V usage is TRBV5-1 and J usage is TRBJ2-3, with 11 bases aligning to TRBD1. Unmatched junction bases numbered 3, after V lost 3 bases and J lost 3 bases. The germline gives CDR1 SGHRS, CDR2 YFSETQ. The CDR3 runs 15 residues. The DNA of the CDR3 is TGCGCCAGCAGCTCGGGGACAGGGGGAACAGATACGCAGTATTTT. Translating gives CASSSGTGGTDTQYF. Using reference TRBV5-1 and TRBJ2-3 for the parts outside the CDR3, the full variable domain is KAGVTQTPRYLIKTRGQQVTLSCSPISGHRSVSWYQQTPGQGLQFLFEYFSETQRNKGNFPGRFSGRQFSNSRSEMNVSTLELGDSALYLCASSSGTGGTDTQYFGPGTRLTVL.

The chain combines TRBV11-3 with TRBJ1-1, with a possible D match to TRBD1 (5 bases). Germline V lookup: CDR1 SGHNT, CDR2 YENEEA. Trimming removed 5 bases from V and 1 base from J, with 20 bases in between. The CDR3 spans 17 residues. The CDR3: CASSGGGLGRPNTEAFF. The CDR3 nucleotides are TGTGCCAGCAGCGGAGGAGGGTTGGGGCGGCCGAACACTGAAGCTTTCTTT. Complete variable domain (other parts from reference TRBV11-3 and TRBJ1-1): EAGVVQSPRYKIIEKKQPVAFWCNPISGHNTLYWYLQNLGQGPELLIRYENEEAVDDSQLPKDRFSAERLKGVDSTLKIQPAELGDSAVYLCASSGGGLGRPNTEAFFGQGTRLTVV.